Listed below are T cell receptor beta chains from one sample, sequenced in a study of blood T cell repertoires in COVID-19. TCRdb's copy holds only in-frame clones and misses some; the assay was immunoSEQ multiplex PCR. The table lists about 140,000 clones, roughly 89% of them singletons. Material: peripheral blood. The receptors stem from a human donor in a cohort sampled during active COVID-19. CDR3s include the opening cysteine and the closing phenylalanine or tryptophan. The order of the fields is CDR3 DNA, CDR3 protein, J gene, D gene, clone size, V gene. D genes are given only for firm matches. Clone size is given for some rows only: seen once, a few or many times, or a class if the clone is expanded.

DNA: TGTGCCAGCTCACCAGGGACAGGGGGCAGTGAGCAGTTCTTC; CDR3: CASSPGTGGSEQFF; J: TRBJ2-1; D: TRBD1; size: .; V: TRBV18
DNA: TGTGCCACCAGCAGCACTAGGGGGTCCTACAATGAGCAGTTCTTC; CDR3: CATSSTRGSYNEQFF; J: TRBJ2-1; D: .; size: .; V: TRBV15
DNA: TGCGCCAGCAGCCCAACAGGGGACACTGAAGCTTTCTTT; CDR3: CASSPTGDTEAFF; J: TRBJ1-1; D: TRBD1; size: .; V: TRBV5-1
DNA: TGTGCCAGCAGCTTAGCGCTGAGGGGAGGGGCCGTAAGCAATCAGCCCCAGCATTTT; CDR3: CASSLALRGGAVSNQPQHF; J: TRBJ1-5; D: .; size: .; V: TRBV7-8
DNA: TGCGCCAGCAGCCAAGACGGCAGGGGATACTACGAGCAGTACTTC; CDR3: CASSQDGRGYYEQYF; J: TRBJ2-7; D: .; size: once; V: TRBV4-1
DNA: TGTGCCACCAGCAGAGATCGAACAGGTTGGTCACCCCTCCACTTT; CDR3: CATSRDRTGWSPLHF; J: TRBJ1-6; D: .; size: .; V: TRBV15
DNA: TGTGCCAGCAGCTTAGGCGGGGGACTTTCCTACGAGCAGTACTTC; CDR3: CASSLGGGLSYEQYF; J: TRBJ2-7; D: TRBD2; size: .; V: TRBV7-6
DNA: TGTGCCAGCAGCTTAGACCTCCCAGAGGCCACCGGGGAGCTGTTTTTT; CDR3: CASSLDLPEATGELFF; J: TRBJ2-2; D: .; size: .; V: TRBV7-6
DNA: TGTGCCAGCAGTGACCCGGACAGGAGCTACGAGCAGTACTTC; CDR3: CASSDPDRSYEQYF; J: TRBJ2-7; D: TRBD1; size: .; V: TRBV6-1
DNA: TGTGCCAGCAGCTTCTCCGGGACAGGGAAGCACGAGCAGTACTTC; CDR3: CASSFSGTGKHEQYF; J: TRBJ2-7; D: TRBD1; size: .; V: TRBV5-5
DNA: TGTGCCAGCAGTGATCTGGGGAGCGGGGGGAGTAATGAGCAGTTCTTC; CDR3: CASSDLGSGGSNEQFF; J: TRBJ2-1; D: TRBD2; size: .; V: TRBV2
DNA: TGTGCCAGTAGTACCCCCGGAGGGACTAATGAAAAACTGTTTTTT; CDR3: CASSTPGGTNEKLFF; J: TRBJ1-4; D: .; size: .; V: TRBV19
DNA: TGTGCCAGCAGCTTAGTTGAAGGGACTTCACACGCCGGGACCCAGTACTTC; CDR3: CASSLVEGTSHAGTQYF; J: TRBJ2-5; D: .; size: once; V: TRBV11-3
DNA: TGTGCCAGCAGTTTATACGGACCGGGACAGGGTTATGGCTACACCTTC; CDR3: CASSLYGPGQGYGYTF; J: TRBJ1-2; D: TRBD1; size: .; V: TRBV27
DNA: TGTGCCAGCAGTATACCGGGACAGACGAACACTGAAGCTTTCTTT; CDR3: CASSIPGQTNTEAFF; J: TRBJ1-1; D: TRBD1; size: .; V: TRBV28
DNA: TGTGCAACCTCCCCCGGGGGGGCCTACGAGCAGTACTTC; CDR3: CATSPGGAYEQYF; J: TRBJ2-7; D: TRBD2; size: .; V: TRBV7-9
DNA: TGTGCCATCAGGGGGACAGAGTACGAGCAGTACTTC; CDR3: CAIRGTEYEQYF; J: TRBJ2-7; D: TRBD1; size: .; V: TRBV10-3
DNA: TGTGCCAGCAGCGTGAGGGCGGTCTCCTACGAGCAGTACTTC; CDR3: CASSVRAVSYEQYF; J: TRBJ2-7; D: .; size: .; V: TRBV9
DNA: TGTGCCAGCACCCCGGGACTAGCAAATGGGGCCAACGTCCTGACTTTC; CDR3: CASTPGLANGANVLTF; J: TRBJ2-6; D: TRBD2; size: .; V: TRBV28
DNA: TGTGCCAGCAGTTTTTACGACTCGATGAGCTCCTACGAGCAGTACTTC; CDR3: CASSFYDSMSSYEQYF; J: TRBJ2-7; D: .; size: .; V: TRBV6-5
DNA: TGCGCCAGCAGCTCAAGACAGGGAAGCTCCTACGAGCAGTACTTC; CDR3: CASSSRQGSSYEQYF; J: TRBJ2-7; D: TRBD1; size: .; V: TRBV5-1
DNA: TGCGCCAGCAGCCAAGAGAGCAGGTTCTATGGCTACACCTTC; CDR3: CASSQESRFYGYTF; J: TRBJ1-2; D: .; size: once; V: TRBV4-1
DNA: TGTGCCAGCAGCCGCCCCGGGACAGCCTACGAGCAGTACTTC; CDR3: CASSRPGTAYEQYF; J: TRBJ2-7; D: TRBD1; size: .; V: TRBV6-2/TRBV6-3
DNA: TGTGCCAGCAGCTCACAGGGGGTTAATTACGAGCAGTACTTC; CDR3: CASSSQGVNYEQYF; J: TRBJ2-7; D: TRBD1; size: .; V: TRBV7-2
DNA: TGTGCCAGCAGACTAGGGGGACTAGCGGGAACTGGGGCCAACGTCCTGACTTTC; CDR3: CASRLGGLAGTGANVLTF; J: TRBJ2-6; D: TRBD2; size: once; V: TRBV28
DNA: TGTGCCAGCAGATGGACAGGGGAAGAGACCCAGTACTTC; CDR3: CASRWTGEETQYF; J: TRBJ2-5; D: TRBD1; size: .; V: TRBV6-5
DNA: TGTGCCAGCAGGGGGGCAGTTAACTACTACGAGCAGTACTTC; CDR3: CASRGAVNYYEQYF; J: TRBJ2-7; D: .; size: once; V: TRBV28
DNA: TGTGCCAGCAGTGAAGCTGACTCTCAAGAGACCCAGTACTTC; CDR3: CASSEADSQETQYF; J: TRBJ2-5; D: .; size: .; V: TRBV2